The rows below give T cell receptor beta chains drawn from one sample of a study of sequential checkpoint blockade in melanoma. Sequencing used immunoSEQ multiplex PCR; TCRdb keeps in-frame clones, though not all of them. This sample has 4,500 to 5,500 clones, with about 60% found just once. The sample consisted of CD8+ T cells sorted from blood (inferred from file names), taken from a patient given nivolumab and ipilimumab in sequence. These receptors came from a human donor with melanoma. The CDR3 runs from the conserved cysteine through the conserved F or W. Fields, in order: V gene, J gene, CDR3 protein.

V: TRBV19; J: TRBJ2-7; CDR3: CASSIGRDFRYEQYF
V: TRBV9; J: TRBJ1-2; CDR3: CASARGYGYTF
V: TRBV10-3; J: TRBJ2-1; CDR3: CAITPGEQFF
V: TRBV7-9; J: TRBJ1-4; CDR3: CASSPVRQDNEKLFF
V: TRBV6-5; J: TRBJ1-2; CDR3: CASTGTGNGYTF
V: TRBV18; J: TRBJ1-1; CDR3: CASSPGQGIEAFF
V: TRBV27; J: TRBJ2-7; CDR3: CASSFITSGRGEQYF
V: TRBV27; J: TRBJ2-7; CDR3: CASSMTGVEQYF
V: TRBV6-1; J: TRBJ1-5; CDR3: CASSGSYSNQPQHF
V: TRBV14; J: TRBJ2-7; CDR3: CASSQDSGTTYEQYF
V: TRBV28; J: TRBJ2-5; CDR3: CASSLQEPEETQYF
V: TRBV19; J: TRBJ2-5; CDR3: CASSIDSGQETQYF
V: TRBV5-4; J: TRBJ1-1; CDR3: CASSFERVSEAFF
V: TRBV9; J: TRBJ2-6; CDR3: CASSFPQREAGANVLTF
V: TRBV5-5; J: TRBJ1-1; CDR3: CASSSSGTGGTEAFF
V: TRBV20-1; J: TRBJ1-2; CDR3: CSARQGQNTF
V: TRBV19; J: TRBJ2-1; CDR3: CASSIDRGGGEQFF
V: TRBV27; J: TRBJ1-4; CDR3: CASSPDRSISSGEKLFF
V: TRBV25-1; J: TRBJ1-1; CDR3: CASMTGVNTEAFF
V: TRBV6-6; J: TRBJ1-2; CDR3: CASTPTGAGSYGYTF